What follows are 30 T cell receptor beta chains derived from one specimen sequenced in a study of shared clonotypes between healthy human individuals. This table comes from immunoSEQ multiplex PCR, and its TCRdb copy is limited to in-frame clones, with some not included. The data hold about 680,000 clones, with approximately 90% observed a single time. Cells designated naive CD8 were CD45RO-negative and were positively selected for CCR7, with terminally differentiated effector memory CD45RA+ cells excluded. Sample: naive CD8+ T cells sorted from blood. Receptor source: a man aged 25-45 years in good health.

The V call is TRBV10-3, the J call TRBJ2-7, with D possibly TRBD2 on 5 matching bases. From germline, CDR1 is ENHRY and CDR2 SYGVKD. The CDR3 loop spans 11 amino acids. The V end lost 4 bases, the J end lost 10 bases, and 11 bases lay between the germline ends. CDR3 sequence reads: CAISAMTGQYF. The DNA for the CDR3 is TGTGCCATCAGTGCAATGACGGGACAGTACTTC.

The chain combines TRBV27 with TRBJ2-7; 7 bases map to TRBD2. Germline V CDR1 and CDR2: MNHEY, SMNVEV (reference sequence). The CDR3 is 11 amino acids. V lost 5 bases and J lost 5; bases outside the gene matches: 0. The CDR3 coding sequence is TGTGCCAGCAGTGGGGGGGACGAGCAGTACTTC. It is translated as CASSGGDEQYF.

The chain uses TRBV10-3 and TRBJ1-2, with D unresolved. This CDR3 is built from 13 residues. Trimming took 0 bases from V and 7 from J, leaving 9 bases between them. Looked up from germline, CDR1 is ENHRY and CDR2 is SYGVKD. CDR3 coding DNA: TGTGCCATCAGTGAGTCCAGCAGTACTGGCTACACCTTC. Its protein product is CAISESSSTGYTF.

This chain connects TRBV7-9 to TRBJ1-1, with TRBD1 identical over 7 bases. CDR3 length: 13 amino acids. The V and J ends lost 5 bases and 6 bases, in that order; junction bases with no gene match: 6. Germline V gene sequence: CDR1 SEHNR, CDR2 FQNEAQ (reference sequence). CDR3 nucleotide sequence: TGTGCCAGCAGCCCTCCCCAGGGGGCTGAAGCTTTCTTT. Translation: CASSPPQGAEAFF.

This chain links TRBV7-9 with TRBJ1-4; a possible D gene is TRBD1 (6 bases). Trimming cost V 1 base and J 7 bases, with 13 bases left between them. The CDR3 contains 15 residues. The germline V gene has CDR1 SEHNR and CDR2 FQNEAQ (reference sequence). The CDR3 nucleotides are TGTGCCAGCAGCTTAGAGGGGGGGCTGGCTGAAAAACTGTTTTTT. Protein sequence: CASSLEGGLAEKLFF.

With respect to this clone: The identical CDR3 is also encoded by other nucleotide sequences in the sample. The chain recombines TRBV11-3 with TRBJ2-1, with D perhaps TRBD2 (6 bases). CDR1 and CDR2 (germline): SGHNT, YENEEA. The V end lost 2 bases, the J end lost 9 bases, and 8 bases lay between the germline ends. CDR3 length: 12 amino acids. CDR3 nucleotides: TGTGCCAGCAGCTTACCGCGGGGTGAGCAGTTCTTC. This translates into CASSLPRGEQFF.

The chain joins TRBV28 to TRBJ2-2; TRBD1 aligns across 7 bases. V trimming: 2 bases; J trimming: 8 bases; junction bases outside the gene matches: 5. Germline CDR1 and CDR2: MDHEN and SYDVKM. This CDR3 is 14 amino acids long. Here the CDR3 DNA reads TGTGCCAGCAGTTTACTCCAGGGGGAGGGGGAGCTGTTTTTT. It translates to CASSLLQGEGELFF.

The rearrangement links TRBV7-9 to TRBJ1-1, with D hard to call. From germline, CDR1 is SEHNR and CDR2 FQNEAQ (reference sequence). V lost 8 bases and J 4 bases, leaving 11 bases between the germline ends. This CDR3 has 12 amino acids. CDR3 coding DNA: TGTGCCAGCCGGGCCCTGAGCACTGAAGCTTTCTTT. It specifies CASRALSTEAFF.

This chain links TRBV4-3 with TRBJ1-3; 9 bases line up with TRBD1. CDR3 length: 16 residues. In germline, CDR1 is LGHNA, CDR2 YSLEER. The junction had 6 bases not matched to a gene; V was cut back by 2 bases and J by 4 bases. CDR3 loop: CASSQFGTGSGNTIYF. Here the CDR3 DNA reads TGCGCCAGCAGCCAATTCGGGACAGGGTCCGGAAACACCATATATTTT.

CDR3 protein: CASSQSLTGLTDTQYF. In nucleotides, the CDR3 is TGCGCCAGCAGTCAATCTTTAACAGGGCTTACAGATACGCAGTATTTT. The rearrangement joins TRBV23-1 to TRBJ2-3; maybe TRBD1 (6 bases). TRBV23-1 is known as an ORF, though its function is uncertain. The CDR3 is 16 residues long. V was trimmed by 0 bases and J by 3 bases, leaving 13 bases between them.

The chain has TRBV30 and TRBJ2-5; TRBD1 might be the D (6 bases). The CDR3 length is 14 residues. The V and J ends lost 0 bases and 2 bases respectively, with 10 bases between them. Germline CDR1 reads GTSNPN; CDR2 reads SVGIG (reference sequence). The CDR3 bases are TGTGCCTGGAGTGTTCGGACAGTGCAAGAGACCCAGTACTTC. This encodes CAWSVRTVQETQYF.

The V and J genes are TRBV7-9 and TRBJ2-1, with 8 bases aligning to TRBD2. Losses at the gene ends were 0 bases for V and 3 bases for J; bases not matched to a gene: 13. The CDR3 totals 19 residues. The germline CDR1 and CDR2 sequences are SEHNR and FQNEAQ (reference sequence). CDR3 protein: CASSLALAGTGWSYNEQFF. The DNA of the CDR3 is TGTGCCAGCAGCTTAGCCCTAGCGGGTACTGGTTGGAGCTACAATGAGCAGTTCTTC.

The rearrangement joins TRBV13 to TRBJ2-7; 8 positions match TRBD2. The J segment lost 7 bases and the V segment lost 3 bases, leaving 11 bases of the junction unmatched. This CDR3 spans 15 amino acids. CDR1 is PRHDT, CDR2 FYEKMQ, per germline (reference sequence). The CDR3 DNA reads as TGTGCCAGCAGCTTTTCCCTTAGCGGGATGGGTGAGCAGTACTTC. It is translated as CASSFSLSGMGEQYF.

The CDR3 nucleotides read TGTGCCAGTAGTCTACCGGGACTTGCCACCTACAATGAGCAGTTCTTC. Translating gives CASSLPGLATYNEQFF. This chain joins TRBV19 and TRBJ2-1; a possible D gene is TRBD2 (6 bases). Germline V gene sequence: CDR1 LNHDA, CDR2 SQIVND (reference sequence). The CDR3 is 16 amino acids. Trimming left V 5 bases short and J 2 bases short, with 16 bases between. The full variable domain, with the rest looked up from reference TRBV19 and TRBJ2-1, is DGGITQSPKYLFRKEGQNVTLSCEQNLNHDAMYWYRQDPGQGLRLIYYSQIVNDFQKGDIAEGYSVSREKKESFPLTVTSAQKNPTAFYLCASSLPGLATYNEQFFGPGTRLTVL.

The genes are TRBV6-5 and TRBJ2-1; D call uncertain. Trimming stripped 5 bases from V and 3 bases from J, with 11 bases between. Germline loops: CDR1 MNHEY, CDR2 SVGAGI. The length of the CDR3 is 14 residues. This chain's CDR3 is CASSTGTNYNEQFF. CDR3 DNA: TGTGCCAGCAGTACCGGAACCAACTACAATGAGCAGTTCTTC.

The chain links TRBV6-1 to TRBJ1-2; 8 bases line up with TRBD1. The germline V gene has CDR1 MNHNS and CDR2 SASEGT. The junction had 19 bases not matched to a gene; V was cut back by 2 bases and J by 8 bases. The CDR3 has 18 residues. CDR3 in amino acids: CASSELTAPGGAGLGYTF. DNA of the CDR3: TGTGCCAGCAGTGAATTAACGGCACCAGGGGGCGCCGGACTGGGCTACACCTTC.

The rearrangement links TRBV7-9 to TRBJ2-1; no reliable D call. Trimming took 7 bases from V and 6 from J, leaving 13 bases between them. CDR1 is SEHNR, CDR2 FQNEAQ, per germline (reference sequence). This CDR3 is built from 13 residues. The CDR3 DNA is TGTGCCAGCACCCCGTCGGCTCGCAATGAGCAGTTCTTC. Protein product: CASTPSARNEQFF.

This chain joins TRBV6-1 and TRBJ1-5; D remains unclear. The CDR3 sequence is 16 residues long. Trimming removed 3 bases at V and 2 bases at J, with 14 bases between. Germline CDR1 MNHNS, CDR2 SASEGT. The CDR3 region is CASSDRGVLGNQPQHF. CDR3 sequence (DNA): TGTGCCAGCAGTGACCGGGGTGTTTTGGGCAATCAGCCCCAGCATTTT.

This chain joins TRBV9 and TRBJ2-3; 15 bases fit TRBD2. Germline trimming cut 0 bases from V and 1 base from J; bases unmatched to any gene: 3. CDR3 size: 18 residues. CDR1 is SGDLS and CDR2 is YYNGEE in the germline V gene. The CDR3 DNA reads TGTGCCAGCAGCGTAGCTGGACTAGCGGGAGGGGGCACAGATACGCAGTATTTT. This encodes CASSVAGLAGGGTDTQYF.

J is TRBJ2-7 and V is TRBV27; 14 bases fit TRBD2. The V segment lost 7 bases and the J segment 2 bases; nucleotides outside the gene matches: 13. This CDR3 has 18 residues. Germline lookup yields CDR1 MNHEY and CDR2 SMNVEV (reference sequence). CDR3: CASTPSPGTSGSAYEQYF. In nucleotides, the CDR3 is TGTGCCAGCACCCCCTCACCCGGGACTAGCGGGAGCGCCTACGAGCAGTACTTC.

CDR3 bases: TGCAGCGTTGGAGGCGGTGTTCAGGGTGGCTACACCTTC. Translated: CSVGGGVQGGYTF. The chain employs TRBV29-1 and TRBJ1-2; D is possibly TRBD1 (5 bases). The CDR3 contains 13 residues. Looked up from germline, CDR1 is SQVTM and CDR2 is ANQGSEA. V gave up 4 bases and J gave up 7 bases, with 16 bases separating them.

This clone has a single count. The rearrangement joins TRBV7-6 to TRBJ1-3, with D unresolved. Germline V lookup: CDR1 SGHVS, CDR2 FNYEAQ. Trimming took off 1 base at V and 0 bases at J, with 4 bases between the two ends. CDR3 length equals 14 residues. CDR3 loop: CASSLGYSGNTIYF. In nucleotides, the CDR3 is TGTGCCAGCAGCTTAGGCTACTCTGGAAACACCATATATTTT.

J is TRBJ2-1 and V is TRBV29-1; 7 nucleotides match TRBD2. The V gene's germline CDR1 is SQVTM and CDR2 ANQGSEA. J lost 3 bases, V lost 5 bases, and 7 bases had no gene match. This CDR3 region has 14 residues. This chain's CDR3 is CSVILAAFYNEQFF. Written as DNA, the CDR3 is TGCAGCGTTATTCTAGCGGCATTCTACAATGAGCAGTTCTTC.

The chain combines TRBV21-1 with TRBJ2-2; the table gives TRBD1 as D, unverified against the DNA. TRBV21-1 is listed as a pseudogene. The CDR3 has 17 amino acids. CDR3 region: CASSIGGTGALPGELFF. The CDR3 coding sequence is TGTGCCAGCAGCATAGGTGGGACAGGGGCTCTTCCCGGGGAGCTGTTTTTT.

This chain connects TRBV18 to TRBJ2-5, with 8 bases fitting TRBD2. CDR3 length: 16 residues. With 2 bases clipped from V and 3 bases from J, the junction kept 8 bases outside the gene matches. Germline CDR1 KGHSH, CDR2 LQKENI. This CDR3 is CASSPTLEAGEETQYF. CDR3 DNA: TGTGCCAGCTCACCAACCTTGGAAGCGGGAGAAGAGACCCAGTACTTC.

The V gene is TRBV7-6, the J gene TRBJ2-7; D gene ambiguous. Trimming cost V 2 bases and J 2 bases, with 7 bases left between them. The CDR3 has 13 amino acids. CDR1 is SGHVS, CDR2 FNYEAQ, per germline. The chain's CDR3 is CASSLKWAYEQYF. In nucleotides, the CDR3 is TGTGCCAGCAGCTTAAAATGGGCCTACGAGCAGTACTTC.

This rearrangement joins TRBV7-6 to TRBJ1-2, with 8 positions matching TRBD1. CDR3 size: 13 residues. The V gene end was trimmed by 5 bases and the J gene end by 6 bases; junction bases not matched to a gene: 5. Germline V gene data show CDR1 as SGHVS and CDR2 as FNYEAQ. This CDR3 is CASSPQGANGYTF. The CDR3 DNA reads TGTGCCAGCAGCCCGCAGGGGGCGAATGGCTACACCTTC.

This clone was seen a single time. The chain employs TRBV7-9 and TRBJ2-1; D is ambiguous. This CDR3 spans 12 amino acids. The germline gives CDR1 SEHNR, CDR2 FQNEAQ (reference sequence). V gave up 2 bases and J gave up 7 bases, with 6 bases separating them. This CDR3 reads CASSLIPNEQFF. The CDR3 coding sequence is TGTGCCAGCAGCTTAATACCTAATGAGCAGTTCTTC.

The V and J genes are TRBV27 and TRBJ2-7; no clear D gene. CDR3 length equals 12 residues. The V gene lost 1 base and the J gene lost 4 bases, with 5 bases spanning the gap. The V gene's germline CDR1 is MNHEY and CDR2 SMNVEV (reference sequence). In nucleotides, the CDR3 is TGTGCCAGCAGTTTATTGGGTTACGAGCAGTACTTC. Translated, it gives CASSLLGYEQYF.

The genes are TRBV7-9 and TRBJ2-4; TRBD2 matches 7 bases. The CDR3 runs to 14 residues. From germline, CDR1 is SEHNR and CDR2 FQNEAQ (reference sequence). J was trimmed by 6 bases and V by 5 bases; bases with no gene match: 7. The CDR3 DNA is TGTGCCAGCAGCCCTGGACTAGACTTAAACATTCAGTACTTC. This encodes CASSPGLDLNIQYF.